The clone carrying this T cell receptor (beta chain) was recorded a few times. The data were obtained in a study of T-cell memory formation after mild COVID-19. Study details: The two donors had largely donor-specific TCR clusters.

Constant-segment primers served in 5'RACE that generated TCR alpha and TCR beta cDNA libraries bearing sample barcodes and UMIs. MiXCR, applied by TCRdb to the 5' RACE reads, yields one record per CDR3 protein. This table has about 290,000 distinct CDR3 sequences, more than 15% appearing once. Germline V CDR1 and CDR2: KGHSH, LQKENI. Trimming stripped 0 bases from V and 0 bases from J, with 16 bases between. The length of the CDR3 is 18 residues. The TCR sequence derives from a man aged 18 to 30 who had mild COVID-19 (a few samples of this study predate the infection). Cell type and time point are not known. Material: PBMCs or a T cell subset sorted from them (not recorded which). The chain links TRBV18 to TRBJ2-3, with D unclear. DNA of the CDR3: TGTGCCAGCTCACCACCGGGCTTGCCTGCAGCTAGCACAGATACGCAGTATTTT. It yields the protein CASSPPGLPAASTDTQYF.